These 14 T cell receptor beta chains came from one sample sequenced in a study of spatial heterogeneity in lung cancer. TCRdb re-called the 5' RACE reads through MiXCR, storing one row per CDR3 protein. The sample holds about 82,000 distinct CDR3 sequences, roughly an eighth seen once. As to time point: sample taken at primary tumor resection. Sequencing covered unsorted whole RNA taken from tumor, nontumor lung or frozen PBMC. Specimen: PBMCs, collected at surgery. The receptors here all came from a male donor with early-stage non-small cell lung cancer.

This clonotype was detected only a few times. The rearrangement uses TRBV5-1 and TRBJ2-1; the D gene is possibly TRBD2 (5 bases). The CDR3 is made up of 16 amino acids. V lost 4 bases to trimming and J lost 1 base, with 15 bases between them. Germline values: CDR1 SGHRS, CDR2 YFSETQ. CDR3 residues: CASSPSPKGSYNEQFF. The CDR3 DNA is TGCGCCAGCAGCCCTAGCCCAAAAGGATCCTACAATGAGCAGTTCTTC.

Concerning this clonotype itself: A much more abundant neighbour one base away suggests this may be a read error. No conserved phenylalanine or tryptophan is present at the end of the CDR3, so a read error is the likely explanation. The gene calls are TRBV3-1 and TRBJ1-2; TRBD1 might be the D (6 bases). The CDR3 spans 16 residues. The germline CDR1 and CDR2 sequences are LGHDT and YNNKEL (reference sequence). Trimming pared 2 bases from V and 4 bases from J, leaving 17 bases between. The CDR3 region has the DNA TGTGCCAGCAGCCAATCGGGGTCAGGGGAGATCTATGGCTACACCCTC. Translated: CASSQSGSGEIYGYTL.

The chain employs TRBV6-2 or TRBV6-3 and TRBJ2-7; D is perhaps TRBD1 (6 bases). V lost 3 bases, J lost 4 bases, and 16 bases lay in between. CDR3 size: 15 residues. CDR1 and CDR2 (germline): MNHEY, SVGEGT. CDR3 DNA: TGTGCCAGCAGTTATCAGACAGGCGGTTCGTACGAGCAGTACTTC. It encodes CASSYQTGGSYEQYF.

The table lists this clonotype with many counts. This chain uses TRBV24-1 with TRBJ2-2; D is undetermined. Per germline, CDR1 KGHDR and CDR2 SFDVKD. The CDR3 spans 15 residues. The V end was cut by 0 bases, the J end by 1 base, with 5 bases between. CDR3 in DNA: TGTGCCACCAGTGATTTGCACGGGAACACCGGGGAGCTGTTTTTT. This translates into CATSDLHGNTGELFF.

At least ten counts were recorded for this clonotype. This chain links TRBV6-2 or TRBV6-3 with TRBJ1-5, with a tentative D call TRBD1 (5 bases). V lost 4 bases and J lost 5, with 12 bases in between. CDR3 size: 14 residues. Germline assignment: CDR1 MNHEY and CDR2 SVGEGT. CDR3 DNA: TGTGCCAGCAGTTGGGGAAGGGACTATCAGCCCCAGCATTTT. It yields the protein CASSWGRDYQPQHF.

The chain uses TRBV5-6 and TRBJ1-4; D unclear. This CDR3 contains 14 residues. The V gene's germline CDR1 is SGHDT and CDR2 YYEEEE. V was cut by 2 bases and J by 3 bases, with 8 bases left in between. CDR3 DNA sequence: TGTGCCAGCAGCTTTCAGCGACCTAATGAAAAACTGTTTTTT. Translation gives CASSFQRPNEKLFF.

The chain is built from TRBV29-1 and TRBJ2-7; either TRBD1 or TRBD2 may fit D (5 bases each). V was trimmed by 0 bases and J by 2 bases, leaving 5 bases between them. The germline V gene has CDR1 SQVTM and CDR2 ANQGSEA. There are 12 residues in the CDR3. CDR3 in amino acids: CSVEEGAYEQYF. In nucleotides, the CDR3 is TGCAGCGTTGAAGAGGGGGCCTACGAGCAGTACTTC.

J is TRBJ2-4 and V is TRBV5-1; the D is unclear. The CDR3 covers 14 residues. Trimming removed 4 bases from V and 6 bases from J, with 14 bases in between. Looked up from germline, CDR1 is SGHRS and CDR2 is YFSETQ. As DNA, the CDR3 is TGCGCCAGCAGCCCACGGGCCCGCGGAAACATTCAGTACTTC. The encoded protein is CASSPRARGNIQYF.

V usage is TRBV4-2 and J usage is TRBJ2-1; D is undetermined. The CDR3 runs 13 residues. The ends were cut back, 4 bases at V and 5 bases at J, with 9 bases in the middle. Looked up from germline, CDR1 is LGHNA and CDR2 is YNFKEQ. This CDR3 reads CASSLGPHNEQFF. The CDR3 coding sequence is TGTGCCAGCAGCCTGGGTCCCCACAATGAGCAGTTCTTC.

The sample holds a few counts of this clonotype. The rearrangement links TRBV18 to TRBJ2-2; 8 bases are shared with TRBD1. The junction had 3 bases not matched to a gene; V was cut back by 2 bases and J by 1 base. CDR3 size: 16 residues. Germline V CDR1 and CDR2: KGHSH, LQKENI. The CDR3 nucleotides are TGTGCCAGCTCACCAGGACAGGGCCAGAACACCGGGGAGCTGTTTTTT. As protein: CASSPGQGQNTGELFF.

CDR3 in amino acids: CASSSGWRGEQYF. The CDR3, as DNA: TGTGCCAGCAGCTCTGGTTGGAGGGGGGAGCAGTACTTC. The J gene is TRBJ2-7, the V gene TRBV7-2; tentatively, D is TRBD1 or TRBD2 (6 bases each). V lost 4 bases, J lost 7 bases, and 14 bases lay in between. Germline lookup yields CDR1 SGHTA and CDR2 FQGNSA. CDR3 length: 13 residues.

This clonotype has only a few counts. V and J are TRBV21-1 and TRBJ1-3. TRBV21-1 represents a pseudogene. The length of the CDR3 is 16 residues. CDR3 region: CASSKFPGTYGNTIYF. The CDR3 nucleotides read TGTGCCAGCAGCAAATTTCCAGGGACCTATGGAAACACCATATATTTT.

This clonotype was seen more than once but under ten times. The chain uses TRBV6-2 or TRBV6-3 and TRBJ1-5; D remains ambiguous. Trimming shortened V by 0 bases and J by 0 bases, and 18 bases separated the two germline ends. The CDR3 is 19 residues long. Germline CDR1 MNHEY, CDR2 SVGEGT. CDR3 coding DNA: TGTGCCAGCAGTTACTCGATGGCGGACGAGCCTTATAGCAATCAGCCCCAGCATTTT. Translation: CASSYSMADEPYSNQPQHF.

This clonotype has just a few counts. As DNA, the CDR3 is TGTGCCAGCAGCCTTCTAGGGGGGGATACGCAGTATTTT. Amino acid sequence: CASSLLGGDTQYF. This sequence joins TRBV3-1 and TRBJ2-3, with D perhaps matching TRBD1 or TRBD2 (6 bases each). The CDR3 spans 13 residues. CDR1 LGHDT and CDR2 YNNKEL come from the germline V gene (reference sequence). Trimming pared 4 bases from V and 6 bases from J, leaving 11 bases between.